The 3 T cell receptor beta chains presented below share a single source sample, sequenced in a study of T-cell memory formation after mild COVID-19. MiXCR, run by TCRdb on the 5' RACE reads, gives a single entry per CDR3 protein. The data contain a few hundred thousand distinct CDR3 sequences, around 20% of them singletons. The specimen was PBMCs or a T cell subset sorted from them (not recorded which). The origin of the receptors is a man aged 18-30 years who had mild COVID-19 (a few samples of this study predate the infection). Cell type and time point are not known.

This clonotype appeared a few times. The chain's CDR3 is CASSLVPGSEQFF. For the CDR3, the DNA is TGTGCCAGCAGCTTAGTTCCAGGGTCCGAGCAGTTCTTC. The chain uses TRBV7-2 and TRBJ2-1; tentative D call: TRBD1 (5 bases). V lost 1 base, J lost 10 bases, and 11 bases lay in between. This CDR3 spans 13 amino acids. Germline CDR1 reads SGHTA; CDR2 reads FQGNSA.

This sequence joins TRBV4-3 and TRBJ2-2; D not resolved. V was pared by 0 bases and J by 0 bases, with 11 bases between. The germline gives CDR1 LGHNA, CDR2 YSLEER. This CDR3 is built from 17 residues. The CDR3 DNA reads TGCGCCAGCAGCCAAGATAACAAGAACACGAACACCGGGGAGCTGTTTTTT. It encodes CASSQDNKNTNTGELFF.

There are a few counts of this clonotype. The chain is built from TRBV3-1 and TRBJ1-4; D gene ambiguous. With 2 bases removed from V and 8 bases from J, the gap between germline ends came to 15 bases. There are 15 residues in the CDR3. Germline V gives CDR1 LGHDT, CDR2 YNNKEL (reference sequence). The CDR3 region is CASSQRSASREKLFF. CDR3 coding DNA: TGTGCCAGCAGCCAACGGTCCGCATCTCGGGAAAAACTGTTTTTT. Full variable domain (outside the CDR3, taken from reference TRBV3-1 and TRBJ1-4): DTAVSQTPKYLVTQMGNDKSIKCEQNLGHDTMYWYKQDSKKFLKIMFSYNNKELIINETVPNRFSPKSPDKAHLNLHINSLELGDSAVYFCASSQRSASREKLFFGSGTQLSVL.